Following are 27 T cell receptor beta chains from one sample sequenced in a study of early T cells in non-severe SARS-CoV-2 infection. Via MiXCR, TCRdb re-called the 5' RACE reads, giving one row per CDR3 protein. The table includes about 110,000 distinct CDR3 sequences, over 8.5% detected once. Sequenced sample: whole blood. The origin of the receptors is an adult who was a healthcare worker with PCR-confirmed SARS-CoV-2 infection or an uninfected control (not recorded which).

This clonotype was detected ten times or more. This sequence joins TRBV4-1 and TRBJ1-5; D gene uncertain. Germline values: CDR1 MGHRA, CDR2 YSYEKL. Trimming shortened V by 0 bases and J by 0 bases, and 15 bases separated the two germline ends. The CDR3 runs to 18 residues. CDR3 coding DNA: TGCGCCAGCAGCCAAGACACCTCAGCGGTGAATAGCAATCAGCCCCAGCATTTT. It yields the protein CASSQDTSAVNSNQPQHF.

The rearrangement links TRBV12-3 or TRBV12-4 to TRBJ1-6, with D unresolved. There are 14 residues in the CDR3. V lost 4 bases, J lost 8 bases, and 12 bases lay in between. The CDR3 coding sequence is TGTGCCAGCAGTTCTGAAGGGCGGGATTCACCCCTCCACTTT. Translated, it gives CASSSEGRDSPLHF.

This clonotype has more than one count but fewer than ten. The V and J genes are TRBV28 and TRBJ1-5; 7 nucleotides line up with TRBD1. This CDR3 is built from 13 residues. Germline lookup yields CDR1 MDHEN and CDR2 SYDVKM. J was trimmed by 6 bases and V by 6 bases; bases with no gene match: 5. CDR3 sequence: CASRNRGIQPQHF. The CDR3 bases are TGTGCCAGCAGGAACAGGGGCATTCAGCCCCAGCATTTT. Variable domain in full (rest from reference TRBV28 and TRBJ1-5): DVKVTQSSRYLVKRTGEKVFLECVQDMDHENMFWYRQDPGLGLRLIYFSYDVKMKEKGDIPEGYSVSREKKERFSLILESASTNQTSMYLCASRNRGIQPQHFGDGTRLSIL.

This clonotype was counted ten times or more. The V gene is TRBV5-1, the J gene TRBJ2-3; D is undetermined. The V end lost 7 bases, the J end lost 3 bases, and 6 bases lay between the germline ends. Germline V gene data show CDR1 as SGHRS and CDR2 as YFSETQ. The CDR3 runs to 11 residues. The CDR3: CASYQTDTQYF. The CDR3 DNA sequence: TGCGCCAGCTATCAGACAGATACGCAGTATTTT.

A word on this clonotype: This may stem from a read error, because a much larger clone lies one nucleotide away. This likely comes from a read error, as the CDR3 has no conserved phenylalanine or tryptophan at its end. The J gene is TRBJ2-4, the V gene TRBV3-1; unclear D gene. V dropped 0 bases and J dropped 8 bases, with 11 bases sitting between them. Germline V gene sequence: CDR1 LGHDT, CDR2 YNNKEL (reference sequence). The CDR3 length is 14 residues. The CDR3 DNA sequence: TGTGCCAGCAGCCAAGAAACCACTACGGACATTCAGTACCTC. Its protein is CASSQETTTDIQYL.

The rearrangement joins TRBV7-9 to TRBJ2-3; 8 bases line up with TRBD2. Looked up from germline, CDR1 is SEHNR and CDR2 is FQNEAQ (reference sequence). J was trimmed by 6 bases and V by 5 bases; bases with no gene match: 10. This CDR3 is 15 amino acids long. CDR3 sequence (DNA): TGTGCCAGCAGCCCGGGACTAGTCCAGTCCGATACGCAGTATTTT. Amino acids: CASSPGLVQSDTQYF.

This clonotype turned up a few times. The chain couples TRBV7-2 to TRBJ2-4; D possibly corresponds to TRBD1 (6 bases). This CDR3 comprises 14 residues. The V end lost 1 base, the J end lost 7 bases, and 11 bases lay between the germline ends. CDR1 and CDR2 from the germline V gene are SGHTA and FQGNSA. The CDR3 here is CASSLDRQGNIQYF. The CDR3 nucleotides are TGTGCCAGCAGCTTAGATAGGCAGGGGAACATTCAGTACTTC.

CDR3 amino acids: CASWYRTGPQETQYF. The CDR3 DNA sequence: TGTGCCAGCTGGTACCGGACGGGGCCCCAAGAGACCCAGTACTTC. This chain joins TRBV21-1 and TRBJ2-5; no DNA check was done on the table's D call, TRBD1. TRBV21-1 is a listed pseudogene. The CDR3 loop spans 15 amino acids.

This clonotype has only a few counts. This rearrangement joins TRBV6-2 or TRBV6-3 to TRBJ2-3; D gene ambiguous. This CDR3 is built from 15 residues. The germline V gene has CDR1 MNHEY and CDR2 SVGEGT. Trimming took off 3 bases at V and 7 bases at J, with 17 bases between the two ends. The CDR3: CASSYTALRINTQYF. The CDR3 DNA follows: TGTGCCAGCAGTTATACGGCTTTGCGGATAAATACGCAGTATTTT.

The sample holds many counts of this clonotype. The genes are TRBV2 and TRBJ1-5; possible D gene TRBD1, 6 bases. Germline-derived CDR1 and CDR2 are SNHLY and FYNNEI. This CDR3 is built from 16 residues. V lost 4 bases and J lost 3, with 16 bases in between. The CDR3 protein is CASSASRQDYNQPQHF. The CDR3 DNA reads as TGTGCCAGCAGTGCTTCCCGACAGGATTACAATCAGCCCCAGCATTTT.

On this clonotype: A single base separates this from a much larger clone, so it may be a read error. The rearrangement links TRBV4-3 to TRBJ2-1, with D perhaps being TRBD1 or TRBD2 (5 bases each). Trimming removed 1 base from V and 6 bases from J, with 7 bases in between. The CDR3 is 13 amino acids. CDR1 is LGHNA and CDR2 is YSLEER in the germline V gene. The CDR3 DNA sequence: TGCGCCAGCAGCCAAGGAGGGGCCAATGAGCAGTTCTTC. This sequence encodes CASSQGGANEQFF.

The rearrangement uses TRBV19 and TRBJ1-2; no clear D. The V and J ends lost 9 bases and 6 bases respectively, with 8 bases between them. Germline CDR1 is LNHDA and CDR2 is SQIVND (reference sequence). The CDR3 runs to 10 residues. CDR3 amino acids: CASLGDGYTF. For the CDR3, the DNA is TGTGCCAGCCTCGGAGATGGCTACACCTTC.

A word on this clonotype: One junction end disagrees with the germline gene, perhaps due to a read error. V is TRBV20-1 and J is TRBJ2-3; D is possibly TRBD2 (6 bases). CDR1 and CDR2 from the germline V gene are DFQATT and SNEGSKA (reference sequence). CDR3 length equals 13 residues. CDR3 amino acids: CSASGGGTDTQYF. The CDR3 DNA reads TGCAGTGCCTCCGGGGGAGGCACGGATACGCAGTATTTT.

This clonotype appeared a few times. The CDR3 spells CASSPGRVRAQYF. CDR3 DNA sequence: TGTGCCAGCAGCCCCGGGCGGGTAAGGGCCCAGTACTTC. The chain couples TRBV28 to TRBJ2-5; D possibly corresponds to TRBD2 (5 bases). V was shortened by 6 bases and J by 9 bases, with 17 bases between the two germline ends. The CDR3 totals 13 residues. Germline V lookup: CDR1 MDHEN, CDR2 SYDVKM.

This clonotype was recorded at least ten times. The chain has TRBV7-2 and TRBJ2-7, with a possible D match to TRBD2 (5 bases). Germline CDR1 SGHTA, CDR2 FQGNSA. This CDR3 region has 14 residues. Trimming pared 3 bases from V and 3 bases from J, leaving 12 bases between. The CDR3 sequence is CASSFTSNDYEQYF. In nucleotides, the CDR3 is TGTGCCAGCAGCTTCACTAGTAACGACTACGAGCAGTACTTC.

This clonotype came up many times. The chain combines TRBV14 with TRBJ2-3; TRBD1 matches 9 bases. V lost 2 bases and J lost 6; bases outside the gene matches: 6. Looked up from germline, CDR1 is SGHDN and CDR2 is FVKESK. The CDR3 extends over 15 amino acids. CDR3 region: CASSQPGQGSDTQYF. For the CDR3, the DNA is TGTGCCAGCAGCCAACCGGGACAGGGTTCGGATACGCAGTATTTT.

This clonotype showed up many times. This chain links TRBV27 with TRBJ1-2, with D tentatively TRBD1 (6 bases). Germline V gene lookup returns CDR1 MNHEY and CDR2 SMNVEV (reference sequence). V lost 3 bases and J lost 6, with 11 bases in between. CDR3 length equals 13 residues. CDR3 sequence: CASSLNGGNGYTF. The CDR3 bases are TGTGCCAGCAGTTTGAATGGGGGCAATGGCTACACCTTC.

This clonotype was seen repeatedly, ten times or more. This sequence joins TRBV18 and TRBJ2-3; no firm D call. The CDR3 runs to 16 residues. The germline V and J ends were trimmed by 8 bases and 0 bases, with 18 bases remaining between them. The V gene's germline CDR1 is KGHSH and CDR2 LQKENI. CDR3 nucleotides: TGTGCCAGCGCGCCCTCCGGCGCTATCAGCACAGATACGCAGTATTTT. This gives the protein CASAPSGAISTDTQYF.

This clonotype was seen a handful of times. The rearrangement links TRBV18 to TRBJ1-1, with a weak D call TRBD1 (5 bases). This CDR3 comprises 14 residues. The germline V and J ends were trimmed by 6 bases and 5 bases, with 16 bases remaining between them. Germline V gene sequence: CDR1 KGHSH, CDR2 LQKENI. The CDR3 region has the DNA TGTGCCAGCTCCCCCATCGGGGCTGGGACTGAAGCTTTCTTT. It codes for CASSPIGAGTEAFF.

This clonotype was detected only a few times. The chain is built from TRBV6-6 and TRBJ2-5; the match to TRBD2 covers 11 bases. This CDR3 has 14 amino acids. CDR1 and CDR2 from the germline V gene are MNHNY and SVGAGI (reference sequence). With 9 bases clipped from V and 1 base from J, the junction kept 4 bases outside the gene matches. This CDR3 reads CASKLAGVQETQYF. The CDR3 DNA reads as TGTGCCAGTAAACTAGCGGGGGTCCAAGAGACCCAGTACTTC.

This clonotype was observed many times. CDR3 residues: CSAINRVGLYEQYF. The CDR3 DNA reads TGCAGTGCTATTAACAGGGTAGGACTCTACGAGCAGTACTTC. The chain uses TRBV20-1 and TRBJ2-7; D is perhaps TRBD1 (6 bases). The CDR3 length is 14 residues. The V and J ends lost 4 bases and 3 bases respectively, with 16 bases between them. CDR1 is DFQATT, CDR2 SNEGSKA, per germline (reference sequence).

With respect to this clonotype: A much bigger clone sits one base away, suggesting this may be a read error. The gene calls are TRBV11-2 and TRBJ1-2; D call uncertain. Germline V CDR1 and CDR2: SGHAT, FQNNGV. The CDR3 has 12 residues. In nucleotides, the CDR3 is TGTGCCAGCATATCGGGGAACGATGGCTTCACCTTC. Encoded protein: CASISGNDGFTF. Together with reference TRBV11-2 and TRBJ1-2, the CDR3 gives the full variable domain: EAGVAQSPRYKIIEKRQSVAFWCNPISGHATLYWYQQILGQGPKLLIQFQNNGVVDDSQLPKDRFSAERLKGVDSTLKIQPAKLEDSAVYLCASISGNDGFTFGSGTRLTVV.

This clonotype appeared a few times. V and J are TRBV9 and TRBJ2-3; 8 nucleotides line up with TRBD1. The trim removed 2 bases at V and 3 bases at J, leaving 8 bases unmatched. This CDR3 is built from 16 residues. CDR1 is SGDLS and CDR2 is YYNGEE in the germline V gene. Here the CDR3 reads CASSVRQGPGTDTQYF. For the CDR3, the DNA is TGTGCCAGCAGCGTCCGACAGGGGCCCGGGACAGATACGCAGTATTTT. The full variable domain, with the rest looked up from reference TRBV9 and TRBJ2-3, is DSGVTQTPKHLITATGQRVTLRCSPRSGDLSVYWYQQSLDQGLQFLIQYYNGEERAKGNILERFSAQQFPDLHSELNLSSLELGDSALYFCASSVRQGPGTDTQYFGPGTRLTVL.

This clonotype was recorded many times. The chain employs TRBV4-3 and TRBJ2-1, with 7 bases matching TRBD1. With 0 bases clipped from V and 8 bases from J, the junction kept 4 bases outside the gene matches. The germline CDR1 and CDR2 sequences are LGHNA and YSLEER. The CDR3 extends over 14 amino acids. The CDR3 loop is CASSQDRGSYEQFF. The CDR3 DNA is TGCGCCAGCAGCCAAGACAGGGGGTCGTATGAGCAGTTCTTC.

This clonotype was detected only a few times. V and J are TRBV5-6 and TRBJ2-7; 10 positions agree with TRBD2. The CDR3 is made up of 15 amino acids. CDR1 and CDR2 (germline): SGHDT, YYEEEE. Unmatched junction bases numbered 7, after V lost 5 bases and J lost 2 bases. CDR3 loop: CASRKPGLATYEQYF. DNA of the CDR3: TGTGCCAGCAGAAAACCGGGACTAGCGACCTACGAGCAGTACTTC.

This clonotype has more than one count but fewer than ten. This chain joins TRBV27 and TRBJ1-4; the D is unclear. Looked up from germline, CDR1 is MNHEY and CDR2 is SMNVEV (reference sequence). Trimming took 5 bases from V and 4 from J, leaving 5 bases between them. There are 12 residues in the CDR3. CDR3: CASSGSNEKLFF. CDR3 nucleotides: TGTGCCAGCAGTGGAAGTAATGAAAAACTGTTTTTT.

This clonotype was recorded many times. The chain is built from TRBV27 and TRBJ1-1; tentatively, D is TRBD1 (6 bases). Trimming took 3 bases from V and 1 from J, leaving 9 bases between them. CDR1 is MNHEY and CDR2 is SMNVEV in the germline V gene (reference sequence). This CDR3 spans 14 amino acids. CDR3 coding DNA: TGTGCCAGCAGTTTTGGGGGCCGGAACACTGAAGCTTTCTTT. It translates to CASSFGGRNTEAFF.